This TCR beta chain came from a study of monozygotic twins with inflammatory bowel disease. The study's findings and limits: A single strong IBD-associated signal or clonotype was not supported by the findings. Individual T cell subtypes were not distinguishable.

Template-switch reactions added UMIs with a 6-nucleotide sample barcode. With around 15 and 9 cycles respectively, two nested PCRs were carried out on TCRalpha and TCRbeta cDNA. With the 5' RACE reads reprocessed, TCRdb shows one record per CDR3 protein and no DNA. In all, the sample yields some 130,000 distinct CDR3 sequences. The CDR3 consists of 15 residues. CDR1 and CDR2 from the germline V gene are MGHDK and SYGVNS. On this clonotype itself: Its antigen is unknown.

The specimen was blood. The TCR was taken from a human donor with ulcerative colitis or Crohn's disease, or a healthy co-twin of an affected twin (not recorded which). This sequence joins TRBV25-1 and TRBJ2-1; the TCRdb D gene call, TRBD1, has no DNA to confirm it. The CDR3 loop reads CASSGQGTAYNEQFF.